These T cell receptor beta chains were read from a single sample in a study of regulatory T cells in long-lasting Graves disease. TCRdb re-called the multiplex PCR reads with MiXCR, one entry per CDR3 protein. The sample comprises some 370,000 distinct CDR3 sequences, around 11% of which are singletons, and 18% rests with the top ten. These same data were also listed under a study on T cells in Graves' hyperthyroidism and ophthalmopathy.

The specimen comprised peripheral blood mononuclear cells (PBMCs), sampled at new diagnosis, from a patient treated with antithyroid drugs. All receptors come from a young woman with Graves disease. The CDR3 runs from the conserved cysteine through the conserved F or W. D genes are given only for firm matches. The size field is filled for only some rows; it gives once, few, many or a size class.

. | . | TRBJ1-3 | TRBV5-1 | TGCGCCAGTAGCTTGGAAGCGGGAGCAGGAAACACCATATATTTT | CASSLEAGAGNTIYF
. | . | TRBJ1-5 | TRBV12-3/TRBV12-4 | TGTGCCAGCACCACCGGCCTACAGCCCCAGCATTTT | CASTTGLQPQHF
TRBD1 | once | TRBJ1-5 | TRBV29-1 | TGCAGCGTGGCCAGGGGGTTAAATCAGCCCCAGCATTTT | CSVARGLNQPQHF
TRBD1 | . | TRBJ1-5 | TRBV19 | TGTGCCAGTAGTCGGACAGGGGGAACTCAGCCCCAGCATTTT | CASSRTGGTQPQHF
. | few | TRBJ2-3 | TRBV19 | TGTGCCAGTACGAACCCTCCGGGAACTAGCAGCAGCACAGATACGCAGTATTTT | CASTNPPGTSSSTDTQYF
. | many | TRBJ1-2 | TRBV5-1 | TGCGCCAGCAGCGCCTCAGGATCGAGAACGGGGGGCTACACCTTC | CASSASGSRTGGYTF
TRBD1 | many | TRBJ1-1 | TRBV7-9 | TGTGCCAGCAGCTTAGACTACAGGGGTGGCACTGAAGCTTTCTTT | CASSLDYRGGTEAFF
TRBD1 | few | TRBJ1-2 | TRBV10-3 | TGTGCCATCAGCGGGATTCGACAGGGGAGTTCTGGCTACACCTTC | CAISGIRQGSSGYTF
. | many | TRBJ1-5 | TRBV7-2 | TGTGCCAGCAGCTTAGAGGGGATAGGTCAGCCCCAGCATTTT | CASSLEGIGQPQHF
. | . | TRBJ2-1 | TRBV24-1 | TGTGCCACCAGTGATCCCTCCGGGGAGAGCTCCTACAATGAGCAGTTCTTC | CATSDPSGESSYNEQFF
. | many | TRBJ1-6 | TRBV20-1 | TGCAGTGCAGCAGGGACTACGTCTAATTCACCCCTCCACTTT | CSAAGTTSNSPLHF
. | few | TRBJ1-5 | TRBV10-3 | TGTGCCATCAGTGATCACGGGACTGAGCGGCCCCAGCATTTT | CAISDHGTERPQHF
. | many | TRBJ1-1 | TRBV12-3/TRBV12-4 | TGTGCCAGCAGTTTCCCCCACCGGAACACTGAAGCTTTCTTT | CASSFPHRNTEAFF
TRBD2 | . | TRBJ2-1 | TRBV20-1 | TGCAGTGCCAAATGGTGGCGGGAGCTTGAGCAGTTCTTC | CSAKWWRELEQFF
. | many | TRBJ1-1 | TRBV6-1 | TGTGCCAGCATTCGGGCAGGGAACACTGAAGCTTTCTTT | CASIRAGNTEAFF
TRBD2 | many | TRBJ2-1 | TRBV10-3 | TGTGCCATCAGTGTAGGACTAGCGGGGGCCTACAATGAGCAGTTCTTC | CAISVGLAGAYNEQFF
. | . | TRBJ2-1 | TRBV29-1 | TGCAGCGTTGGTCGGAATGAGCAGTTCTTC | CSVGRNEQFF
TRBD1 | many | TRBJ1-1 | TRBV20-1 | TGCAGTGCGCGTAGACAGGGGCGCACTGAAGCTTTCTTT | CSARRQGRTEAFF
. | many | TRBJ2-1 | TRBV7-9 | TGTGCCAGCAGCTGGGTCGGTGGGCTATCGGGGAATGAGCAGTTCTTC | CASSWVGGLSGNEQFF
. | many | TRBJ1-2 | TRBV14 | TGTGCCAGCATGGGAGGCAACTATGGCTACACCTTC | CASMGGNYGYTF
TRBD1 | many | TRBJ1-1 | TRBV6-5 | TGTGCCAGCAGTTACTCGGGACAGGGCAGCGTGAACACTGAAGCTTTCTTT | CASSYSGQGSVNTEAFF
TRBD2 | many | TRBJ2-5 | TRBV7-3 | TGTGCCAGCAGCCGAGCGGGAGCGGGTCAAGAGACCCAGTACTTC | CASSRAGAGQETQYF
. | many | TRBJ1-6 | TRBV28 | TGTGCCAGCAGTCCGGGACCCCAACGAAGCACCTATAATTCACCCCTCCACTTT | CASSPGPQRSTYNSPLHF
. | few | TRBJ2-1 | TRBV9 | TGTGCCAGCAGCGTCGAGGGGGGCCGCGATGAGCAGTTCTTC | CASSVEGGRDEQFF
TRBD1 | many | TRBJ1-2 | TRBV20-1 | TGCAGTGCTGCGCCCGGGACAGGGGGCGATAACTATGGCTACACCTTC | CSAAPGTGGDNYGYTF
. | many | TRBJ1-2 | TRBV28 | TGTGCCAGCAGTTTCCAGGGACCTAACTATGGCTACACCTTC | CASSFQGPNYGYTF
. | . | TRBJ2-1 | TRBV20-1 | TGCAGTGCTAGAGATATTGCGGAGCAGTTCTTC | CSARDIAEQFF
TRBD2 | many | TRBJ2-1 | TRBV3-1 | TGTGCCAGCAGCGAGAGAGGAGCGGGAGTCAATGAGCAGTTCTTC | CASSERGAGVNEQFF
TRBD2 | many | TRBJ2-1 | TRBV20-1 | TGCAGTGCTCCGACCCCGGGGGGGAATGAGCAGTTCTTC | CSAPTPGGNEQFF
. | . | TRBJ1-4 | TRBV18 | TGTGCCAGCTCACTCCGGGGTCCCACTAATGAAAAACTGTTTTTT | CASSLRGPTNEKLFF
. | many | TRBJ2-5 | TRBV9 | TGTGCCAGCAGCCGTGAGGGGTGGGAGACCCAGTACTTC | CASSREGWETQYF
TRBD2 | many | TRBJ2-1 | TRBV29-1 | TGCAGCCTCTTAATCCCCCGGACTAGCGCCTACAATGAGCAGTTCTTC | CSLLIPRTSAYNEQFF
. | many | TRBJ1-4 | TRBV11-2 | TGTGCCAGCAGCTTATTTCGCTCCTACGGGGGTGAAAAACTGTTTTTT | CASSLFRSYGGEKLFF
. | many | TRBJ1-2 | TRBV7-2 | TGTGCCAGCAGTTCTGCCCTCTATGGCTACACCTTC | CASSSALYGYTF
. | . | TRBJ1-6 | TRBV10-3 | TGTGCCATCAGTGTCGGGGGGTCCTATAATTCACCCCTCCACTTT | CAISVGGSYNSPLHF
TRBD2 | many | TRBJ2-5 | TRBV12-3/TRBV12-4 | TGTGCCAGCACCCGGGGGGGGGATCAAGAGACCCAGTACTTC | CASTRGGDQETQYF
. | few | TRBJ2-4 | TRBV20-1 | TGCAGTGCTAGAACCCTAGGAGGCAAAAACATTCAGTACTTC | CSARTLGGKNIQYF
TRBD2 | many | TRBJ2-1 | TRBV7-9 | TGTGCCAGCAGCTCCCTAGCGGGCCGCTCCTACAATGAGCAGTTCTTC | CASSSLAGRSYNEQFF
. | few | TRBJ2-1 | TRBV20-1 | TGCAGTGCTAGAGGACAGAACAATGAGCAGTTCTTC | CSARGQNNEQFF
TRBD1 | many | TRBJ2-7 | TRBV20-1 | TGCAGTGTCCCCCCAACAGGGGTTTACTACGAGCAGTACTTC | CSVPPTGVYYEQYF
TRBD1 | many | TRBJ1-5 | TRBV2 | TGTGCCAGCAGTGAAGTGACAGGGTATCAGCCCCAGCATTTT | CASSEVTGYQPQHF
TRBD1 | few | TRBJ1-1 | TRBV4-3 | TGCGCCAGCAGCGCAGATATAATAATGCGACAGGGGGCAGGTGAAGCTTTCTTT | CASSADIIMRQGAGEAFF
. | few | TRBJ2-5 | TRBV7-9 | TGTGCCAGCAGTCGCAATACAGGGTTTGGCGAGACCCAGTACTTC | CASSRNTGFGETQYF
. | many | TRBJ2-3 | TRBV19 | TGTGCCAGTAGTGACCGGGGAAACACAGATACGCAGTATTTT | CASSDRGNTDTQYF
TRBD2 | many | TRBJ2-4 | TRBV12-3/TRBV12-4 | TGTGCCAGAGGGACTAGCGGGGGTCCTCTAGCCAAAAACATTCAGTACTTC | CARGTSGGPLAKNIQYF
TRBD2 | many | TRBJ2-1 | TRBV9 | TGTGCCAGCAGCCCATGGACTAGCGGGGGGTTTGAGCAGTTCTTC | CASSPWTSGGFEQFF
TRBD1 | many | TRBJ2-5 | TRBV20-1 | TGCAGTGCTAGAGACAGGGGGCGCGGGGAGACCCAGTACTTC | CSARDRGRGETQYF